This TCR beta chain was found in a study of blood T cell repertoires in COVID-19 (dated by TCRdb to 2020 to 2022). For the study in its entirety: Samples from collaborators originated in the United States, Italy and Spain and spanned both the acute and convalescent phases of COVID-19. Where HLA class I and class II types were available, the types were taken from metadata supplied by the sample provider, not from assay-based typing. The samples were drawn from two sources: the first 160 participants of the ongoing ImmuneRACE study, and 1,200 or so subjects contributed by 6 global collaborators. A freely available public database, intended as a resource for researchers studying the immune response to SARS-CoV-2, is where the repertoires were released. Subjects who had been exposed to COVID-19, were actively infected with it, or had recovered from it provided the deeply sampled blood TCRbeta repertoires that made up the dataset. The material from the prospective study consisted of cDNA or gDNA derived from T cells, B-cell-depleted T cells, or PBMCs. The sample metadata nearly always contained a de-identified subject ID, COVID-19 status, age in years and sex.

Regarding this clone: Its antigen target is currently unknown. Within one base of it there is no much larger clone, and no base qualities were kept.

Reading the germline V gene gives CDR1 ENHRY and CDR2 SYGVKD. Inclusive of the bounding cysteine and phenylalanine, the CDR3 is 16 residues long. CDR3 DNA is the only sequence kept; it has 48 bases, read in frame from the first base. V ends up 3 bases short and J 2 bases short, with an unmatched junction base count of 3. In the prospective study, participants were roughly 18 to 90 years old, resided in 24 geographic areas of the United States, and were enrolled through a virtual design. In the prospective study, cohorts were assigned on the basis of participant-reported clinical history obtained from a screening survey and a study questionnaire. ImmuneRACE Cohort 3 recovered participants were defined by two consecutive negative NP/OP PCR tests, healthcare professional clearance, or symptom resolution. In the prospective study, mobile phlebotomists collected whole blood, serum and a nasopharyngeal or oropharyngeal swab from each participant. Additional blood draws and questionnaires over an approximately two-month period could optionally be provided by prospective study participants. Prospective study blood samples were shipped either frozen or at room temperature before DNA extraction.

The research as a whole found: The amount of clinical and demographic metadata varied by source and participant and was provided uncurated.

TCRbeta CDR3 regions were amplified from genomic DNA using the immunoSEQ Assay, a bias-controlled multiplex PCR. As for the original processing: Nucleated cell counts per sample were estimated from amplification of reference gene primers within the assay. Sequence reads were collapsed and filtered to measure the absolute abundance of every unique TCRbeta CDR3 rearrangement. For each sample, productive Simpson clonality was calculated as the square root of Simpson's diversity index across productive rearrangements. The clones in this table, taken by TCRdb from immuneACCESS, are in-frame only. Not every clone is retained; where verified, under half of the shortfall comes from an unresolved V gene, and the cause of the rest is unknown. The V and J calls and clone size were taken over from that table, and D and trimming were inferred from the DNA. Across this sample there are some 250,000 clones, with around nine tenths seen only once. The ten largest clones add up to around 10% of the sample.

The V gene is TRBV10-3 and the J gene is TRBJ2-2; the junction holds 10 bases that match TRBD2. The sample consisted of PBMCs or T cells enriched from blood (not recorded which). This TCR was sampled from a man in his forties who had recovered from COVID-19. The base sequence is TGTGCCATCAGTGATCTAGCGGGGGCCAACACCGGGGAGCTGTTTTTT. Translated, it reads CAISDLAGANTGELFF.